The source of this T cell receptor (beta chain) is a study of blood T cell repertoires in COVID-19. At the level of the study: The origin of the acute and convalescent COVID-19 samples was the United States, Italy and Spain.

Original analysis: Quantification of nucleated cells was approximated via reference gene primer amplification. Data came from immunoSEQ multiplex PCR; TCRdb stores just in-frame clones and leaves some out. The V and J calls and clone size come from that table; D and trimming were worked out from the DNA. The sample yields some 150,000 clones, around 89% seen once. Germline loops: CDR1 SGHRS, CDR2 YFSETQ. The CDR3 length is 16 residues. V shed 6 bases and J 1 base; nucleotides not matched to a gene: 8. Sequencing was carried out using peripheral blood. The gene calls are TRBV5-1 and TRBJ2-7, with TRBD1 matching over 12 bases. The source of this sequence is an older woman with active COVID-19. The DNA for the CDR3 is TGCGCCAGCACCCCGGGACAGGGGGCCTTTTCCTACGAGCAGTACTTC. Residues: CASTPGQGAFSYEQYF.